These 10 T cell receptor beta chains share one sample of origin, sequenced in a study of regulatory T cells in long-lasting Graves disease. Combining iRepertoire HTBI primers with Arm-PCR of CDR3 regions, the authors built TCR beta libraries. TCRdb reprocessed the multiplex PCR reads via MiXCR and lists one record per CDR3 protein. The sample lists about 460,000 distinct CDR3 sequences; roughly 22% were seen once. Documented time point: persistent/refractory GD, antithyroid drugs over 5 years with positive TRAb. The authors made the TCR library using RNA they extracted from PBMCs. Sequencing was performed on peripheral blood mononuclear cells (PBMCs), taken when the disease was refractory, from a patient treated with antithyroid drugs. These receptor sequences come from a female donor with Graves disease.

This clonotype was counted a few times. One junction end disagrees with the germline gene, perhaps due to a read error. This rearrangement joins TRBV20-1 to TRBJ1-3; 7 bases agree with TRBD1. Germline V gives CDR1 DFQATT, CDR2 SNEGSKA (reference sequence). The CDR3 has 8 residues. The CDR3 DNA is TGCAGTCCGCGGGACAGCGAATTT. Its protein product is CSPRDSEF.

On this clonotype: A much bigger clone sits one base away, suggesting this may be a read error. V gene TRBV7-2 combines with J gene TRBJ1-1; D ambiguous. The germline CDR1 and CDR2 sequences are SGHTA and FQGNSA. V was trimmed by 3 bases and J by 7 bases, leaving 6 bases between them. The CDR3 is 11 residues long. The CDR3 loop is CASSFAGEAFF. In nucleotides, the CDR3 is TGTGCCAGCAGCTTTGCAGGTGAAGCTTTCTTT.

The CDR3 reads CSVDGGAVDTQYF. The CDR3 nucleotides are TGCAGCGTTGACGGGGGGGCCGTAGATACGCAGTATTTT. The chain employs TRBV29-1 and TRBJ2-3; 8 bases are a match to TRBD2. Germline assignment: CDR1 SQVTM and CDR2 ANQGSEA. The V and J ends lost 3 bases and 5 bases, in that order; junction bases with no gene match: 4. There are 13 residues in the CDR3.

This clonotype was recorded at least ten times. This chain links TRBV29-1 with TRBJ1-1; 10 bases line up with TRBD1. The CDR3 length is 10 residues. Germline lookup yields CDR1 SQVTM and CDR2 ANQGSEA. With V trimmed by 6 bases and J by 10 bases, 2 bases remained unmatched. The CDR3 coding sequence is TGCAGCGTAGGGACAGGGGCAGCTTTCTTT. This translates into CSVGTGAAFF.

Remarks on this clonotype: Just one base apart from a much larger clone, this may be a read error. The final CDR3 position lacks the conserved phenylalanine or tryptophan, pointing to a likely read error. CDR3 DNA sequence: TGTGCCAGCAGTTCTCCCGAGGACAGGGGCGAGCAGTACCTC. Encoded protein: CASSSPEDRGEQYL. V is TRBV28 and J is TRBJ2-7, with 9 nucleotides matching TRBD1. Germline CDR1 reads MDHEN; CDR2 reads SYDVKM. The CDR3 extends over 14 amino acids. V was clipped by 4 bases and J by 6 bases; unmatched bases: 7.

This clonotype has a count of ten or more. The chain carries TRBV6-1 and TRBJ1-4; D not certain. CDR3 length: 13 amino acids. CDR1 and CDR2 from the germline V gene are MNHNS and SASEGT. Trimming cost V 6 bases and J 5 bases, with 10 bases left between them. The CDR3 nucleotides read TGTGCCAGCAGGCGCCCGGAGAATGAAAAACTGTTTTTT. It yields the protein CASRRPENEKLFF.

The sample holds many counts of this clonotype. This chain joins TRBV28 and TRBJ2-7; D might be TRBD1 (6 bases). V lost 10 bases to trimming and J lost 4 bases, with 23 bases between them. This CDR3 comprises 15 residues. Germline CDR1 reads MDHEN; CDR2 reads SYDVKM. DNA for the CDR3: TGTGCCACGATCAAAGGGACACTGGAAGTTTACGAGCAGTACTTC. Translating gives CATIKGTLEVYEQYF.

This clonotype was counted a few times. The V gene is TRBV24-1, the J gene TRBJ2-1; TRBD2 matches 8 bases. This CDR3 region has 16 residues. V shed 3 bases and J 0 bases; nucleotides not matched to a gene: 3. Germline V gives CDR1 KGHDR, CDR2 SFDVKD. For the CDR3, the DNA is TGTGCCACCAGTGATAGACTAGCGAGCTCCTACAATGAGCAGTTCTTC. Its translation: CATSDRLASSYNEQFF.

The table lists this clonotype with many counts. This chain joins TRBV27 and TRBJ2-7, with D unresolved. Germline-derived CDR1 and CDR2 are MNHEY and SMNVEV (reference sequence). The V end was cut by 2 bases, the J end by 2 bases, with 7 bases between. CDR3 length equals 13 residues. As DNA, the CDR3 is TGTGCCAGCAGTTTACGCGGAGCCTACGAGCAGTACTTC. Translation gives CASSLRGAYEQYF.

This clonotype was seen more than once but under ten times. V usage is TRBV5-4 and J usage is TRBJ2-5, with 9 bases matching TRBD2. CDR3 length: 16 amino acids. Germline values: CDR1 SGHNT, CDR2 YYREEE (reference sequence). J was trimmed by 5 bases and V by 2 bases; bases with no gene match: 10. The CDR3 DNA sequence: TGTGCCAGCAGCTTTGGGGGACTAGCCGGGTGGGAGACCCAGTACTTC. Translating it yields CASSFGGLAGWETQYF.